The T cell receptor beta chain under discussion was sequenced for a study of cytomegalovirus exposure and HLA in healthy donors. 13 Jbeta primers and 60 Vbeta primers were used for the PCR. The repertoire was sequenced with immunoSEQ multiplex PCR; TCRdb's copy has only in-frame clones and lacks some. In the table there are about 160,000 clones, roughly 80% of which are singletons. Germline-derived CDR1 and CDR2 are SGHAT and FQNNGV. This CDR3 region has 19 residues. J was trimmed by 2 bases and V by 5 bases; bases with no gene match: 18. Input material: PBMCs. The V and J genes are TRBV11-2 and TRBJ2-5, with TRBD2 identical over 9 bases. The receptor was isolated from a male donor in good health and CMV-seropositive. CDR3: CASSRGLASLPRGQETQYF. The CDR3 coding sequence is TGTGCCAGCAGCCGCGGACTAGCGTCCCTACCGAGGGGACAAGAGACCCAGTACTTC.